The 22 T cell receptor beta chains given below trace back to one sample, sequenced in a study of blood T cell repertoires in COVID-19 (dated by TCRdb to 2020 to 2022). The method was the immunoSEQ multiplex PCR assay. Imported from immuneACCESS, the table was reduced by TCRdb to in-frame sequences with V and J called. These copies leave out some clones; in studies compared against another copy, an unresolved V gene accounts for under half, and the cause of the remainder is not known. A total of around 300,000 clones appear in this sample, 88% of them only once. Jointly, the top ten make up approximately 3% of the sample. Sequencing was carried out using PBMCs or T cells enriched from blood (not recorded which). All receptors come from a woman aged 45 to 65 who had recovered from COVID-19.

The V gene is TRBV7-2, the J gene TRBJ2-6; D is undetermined. The CDR3 has 17 residues. Looked up from germline, CDR1 is SGHTA and CDR2 is FQGNSA. Trimming took off 2 bases at V and 0 bases at J, with 11 bases between the two ends. The CDR3 DNA reads as TGTGCCAGCAGCTTACCGAACTCGAACTCTGGGGCCAACGTCCTGACTTTC. As protein: CASSLPNSNSGANVLTF. Full variable domain (rest looked up from reference TRBV7-2 and TRBJ2-6): GAGVSQSPSNKVTEKGKDVELRCDPISGHTALYWYRQSLGQGLEFLIYFQGNSAPDKSGLPSDRFSAERTGGSVSTLTIQRTQQEDSAVYLCASSLPNSNSGANVLTFGAGSRLTVL.

The chain employs TRBV6-5 and TRBJ1-5; 7 nucleotides align to TRBD1. Germline V gene data show CDR1 as MNHEY and CDR2 as SVGAGI. V shed 6 bases, J shed 0 bases, and the junction held 5 bases outside the gene matches. The CDR3 spans 15 residues. The CDR3 reads CASSLRQGSNQPQHF. As DNA, the CDR3 is TGTGCCAGCAGCCTTCGACAGGGTAGCAATCAGCCCCAGCATTTT.

V and J are TRBV18 and TRBJ2-2; D is undetermined. CDR3 length equals 14 residues. Per the germline V gene, CDR1 is KGHSH and CDR2 is LQKENI. V lost 0 bases and J 4 bases, leaving 6 bases between the germline ends. Here the CDR3 reads CASSPPVATGELFF. For the CDR3, the DNA is TGTGCCAGCTCACCACCGGTAGCCACCGGGGAGCTGTTTTTT.

The chain employs TRBV7-6 and TRBJ2-3, with 10 bases fitting TRBD2. This CDR3 region has 17 residues. Germline values: CDR1 SGHVS, CDR2 FNYEAQ. J lost 6 bases, V lost 5 bases, and 14 bases had no gene match. The CDR3 loop reads CASSRRPQREGLDTQYF. In DNA, the CDR3 is TGTGCCAGCAGCCGAAGACCCCAGCGGGAGGGTCTGGATACGCAGTATTTT.

The rearrangement uses TRBV7-9 and TRBJ1-4; weak D call: TRBD1 (5 bases). CDR3 size: 15 residues. Germline V gene sequence: CDR1 SEHNR, CDR2 FQNEAQ (reference sequence). The V end lost 5 bases, the J end lost 3 bases, and 13 bases lay between the germline ends. Written as DNA, the CDR3 is TGTGCCAGCAGCCAAAATCCGGGGGCTAATGAAAAACTGTTTTTT. Translating it yields CASSQNPGANEKLFF.

This chain connects TRBV29-1 to TRBJ2-1; possibly TRBD1 for D (6 bases). V was clipped by 7 bases and J by 10 bases, with 14 bases between them. The CDR3 extends over 11 amino acids. Germline CDR1 SQVTM, CDR2 ANQGSEA. In DNA form, the CDR3 reads TGCAGCGGTTCACAGGGTGTGGAGCAGTTCTTC. This encodes CSGSQGVEQFF.

V gene TRBV15 combines with J gene TRBJ2-7, with 9 bases matching TRBD2. This CDR3 contains 16 residues. Germline V gives CDR1 LNHNV, CDR2 YYDKDF (reference sequence). J was trimmed by 5 bases and V by 0 bases; bases with no gene match: 8. The CDR3 DNA reads as TGTGCCACCAGCAGAGAGACCTTAGCGGGAGCCCACGAGCAGTACTTC. As protein: CATSRETLAGAHEQYF.

V gene TRBV9 combines with J gene TRBJ2-1; D unclear. CDR1 SGDLS and CDR2 YYNGEE come from the germline V gene. Between the trimmed V and J ends, which lost 4 bases and 6 bases, there was a span of 20 bases. The CDR3 is 16 amino acids. CDR3 loop: CASSLRQVTGINEQFF. CDR3 DNA: TGTGCCAGCAGCCTTAGACAAGTTACCGGTATCAATGAGCAGTTCTTC. Complete variable domain (other parts from reference TRBV9 and TRBJ2-1): DSGVTQTPKHLITATGQRVTLRCSPRSGDLSVYWYQQSLDQGLQFLIQYYNGEERAKGNILERFSAQQFPDLHSELNLSSLELGDSALYFCASSLRQVTGINEQFFGPGTRLTVL.

This clone showed up just once. Here the CDR3 reads CASTSAGVGNEQFF. In nucleotides, the CDR3 is TGTGCCAGCACCTCAGCGGGAGTGGGTAATGAGCAGTTCTTC. This chain links TRBV7-3 with TRBJ2-1; 8 bases agree with TRBD2. Trimming took 7 bases from V and 7 from J; bases not matched to a gene: 9. The CDR3 loop spans 14 amino acids. Germline loops: CDR1 SGHTA, CDR2 FQGTGA.

The chain uses TRBV6-5 and TRBJ1-5; 7 bases are shared with TRBD1. The ends lost 2 bases at V and 6 bases at J; junction bases unmatched: 4. Per the germline V gene, CDR1 is MNHEY and CDR2 is SVGAGI. The length of the CDR3 is 14 residues. This chain's CDR3 is CASSYRDRAQPQHF. In DNA form, the CDR3 reads TGTGCCAGCAGTTACCGCGACAGGGCTCAGCCCCAGCATTTT.

The CDR3 loop reads CASSLIVNTGELFF. CDR3 bases: TGCGCCAGCAGCTTGATCGTGAACACCGGGGAGCTGTTTTTT. This chain links TRBV5-1 with TRBJ2-2, with D hard to call. This CDR3 comprises 14 residues. Per germline, CDR1 SGHRS and CDR2 YFSETQ. V shed 1 base and J shed 1 base, with 5 bases lying between them.

This clone was recorded once. The CDR3 sequence: CASSSSGERSPLHF. The CDR3, as DNA: TGTGCCAGCTCATCGTCAGGGGAGAGATCACCCCTCCACTTT. The J gene is TRBJ1-6, the V gene TRBV18; tentatively, D is TRBD1 (6 bases). The V gene lost 5 bases and the J gene lost 10 bases, with 15 bases spanning the gap. Germline loops: CDR1 KGHSH, CDR2 LQKENI. The CDR3 is 14 amino acids.

The table lists this clone with a count of one. This chain connects TRBV20-1 to TRBJ1-1; D remains ambiguous. The CDR3 contains 11 residues. Trimming took 3 bases from V and 11 from J, leaving 13 bases between them. CDR1 and CDR2 (germline): DFQATT, SNEGSKA (reference sequence). The CDR3 sequence: CSARFHGEAFF. Written as DNA, the CDR3 is TGCAGTGCTAGGTTTCACGGAGAGGCTTTCTTT.

V and J are TRBV18 and TRBJ2-7; TRBD1 might be the D (6 bases). The CDR3 totals 13 residues. Germline V gives CDR1 KGHSH, CDR2 LQKENI. V was cut by 4 bases and J by 5 bases, with 12 bases left in between. The CDR3 nucleotides are TGTGCCAGCTCACAAACAGGGATGGACGAGCAGTACTTC. It translates to CASSQTGMDEQYF.

The chain recombines TRBV6-5 with TRBJ1-2; 10 bases agree with TRBD1. Germline lookup yields CDR1 MNHEY and CDR2 SVGAGI. The CDR3 loop spans 15 amino acids. V shed 2 bases, J shed 1 base, and the junction held 1 base outside the gene matches. In DNA, the CDR3 is TGTGCCAGCAGTTACGACAGGGGGCGTAACTATGGCTACACCTTC. It encodes CASSYDRGRNYGYTF.

This chain joins TRBV3-1 (or the pseudogene TRBV3-2) and TRBJ2-7; perhaps TRBD1 as D (6 bases). Germline CDR1 is LGHDT and CDR2 is YNNKEL (reference sequence). The CDR3 is made up of 16 amino acids. V lost 3 bases and J lost 3, with 18 bases in between. The CDR3 region is CASSHQGRLRGYEQYF. CDR3 sequence (DNA): TGTGCCAGCAGCCACCAGGGGCGTCTAAGGGGCTACGAGCAGTACTTC.

The CDR3 region has the DNA TGTGCCAGCAGCGAGAACAGGGGTCATACGCAGTATTTT. Amino acids: CASSENRGHTQYF. V gene TRBV14 combines with J gene TRBJ2-3, with 7 bases fitting TRBD1. CDR3 length: 13 amino acids. Trimming at V came to 5 bases and at J to 7 bases, leaving 6 bases not matched to a gene. Looked up from germline, CDR1 is SGHDN and CDR2 is FVKESK.

The chain employs TRBV12-3 or TRBV12-4 and TRBJ1-2; D gene unclear. Trimming shortened V by 6 bases and J by 8 bases, and 10 bases separated the two germline ends. This CDR3 has 11 amino acids. The CDR3 loop is CASRRGEGYTF. The CDR3 DNA sequence: TGTGCCAGCAGGCGTGGTGAGGGCTACACCTTC.

The chain combines TRBV7-8 with TRBJ2-7; 9 bases are shared with TRBD1. The ends lost 4 bases at V and 6 bases at J; junction bases unmatched: 13. Germline lookup yields CDR1 SGHVS and CDR2 FQNEAQ. CDR3 size: 16 residues. CDR3 sequence reads: CASSSGQGRRLTEQYF. The CDR3 DNA sequence: TGTGCCAGCAGCTCGGGACAGGGAAGACGATTGACCGAGCAGTACTTC.

The rearrangement links TRBV28 to TRBJ1-1; 7 nucleotides line up with TRBD1. This CDR3 has 11 residues. Per germline, CDR1 MDHEN and CDR2 SYDVKM. Trimming cost V 11 bases and J 6 bases; bases outside gene matches: 6. The CDR3 sequence is CAGTQGSEAFF. CDR3 nucleotides: TGTGCCGGAACACAGGGGTCTGAAGCTTTCTTT.

This sequence joins TRBV7-8 and TRBJ2-7; D not certain. Germline loops: CDR1 SGHVS, CDR2 FQNEAQ. The V end was cut by 5 bases, the J end by 6 bases, with 14 bases between. This CDR3 region has 13 residues. The CDR3 sequence is CASSQPLPGEQYF. The CDR3 DNA reads as TGTGCCAGCAGCCAACCCCTACCGGGCGAGCAGTACTTC.

The chain has TRBV18 and TRBJ1-3; 9 bases are shared with TRBD1. The germline V gene has CDR1 KGHSH and CDR2 LQKENI. V lost 2 bases, J lost 1 base, and 6 bases stayed unmatched. The CDR3 sequence is 17 residues long. The CDR3 loop is CASSPIRTGESGNTIYF. The CDR3 DNA is TGTGCCAGCTCACCAATTAGGACAGGGGAGTCTGGAAACACCATATATTTT. The whole variable domain, filled in from reference TRBV18 and TRBJ1-3, reads NAGVMQNPRHLVRRRGQEARLRCSPMKGHSHVYWYRQLPEEGLKFMVYLQKENIIDESGMPKERFSAEFPKEGPSILRIQQVVRGDSAAYFCASSPIRTGESGNTIYFGEGSWLTVV.